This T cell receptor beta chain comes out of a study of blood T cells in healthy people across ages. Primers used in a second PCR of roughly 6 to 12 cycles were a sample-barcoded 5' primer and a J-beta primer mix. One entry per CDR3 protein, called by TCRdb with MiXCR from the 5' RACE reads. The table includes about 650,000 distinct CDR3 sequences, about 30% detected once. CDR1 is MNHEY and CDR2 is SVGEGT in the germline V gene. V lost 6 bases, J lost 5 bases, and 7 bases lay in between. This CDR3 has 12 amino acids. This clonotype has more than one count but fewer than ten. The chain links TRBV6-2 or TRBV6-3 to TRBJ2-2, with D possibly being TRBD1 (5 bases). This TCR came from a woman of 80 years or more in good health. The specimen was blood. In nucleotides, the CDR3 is TGTGCCAGCAGGCAGGGAACCGGGGAGCTGTTTTTT. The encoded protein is CASRQGTGELFF.